These 10 T cell receptor beta chains were all obtained from the same sample, sequenced in a study of regulatory T cells in long-lasting Graves disease. Construction of the TCR beta libraries employed iRepertoire HTBI primers in conjunction with Arm-PCR of CDR3 regions. TCRdb analysed the multiplex PCR reads with MiXCR anew, one entry per CDR3 protein. The table records about 310,000 distinct CDR3 sequences, around a fifth of them present only once. Time point of the sample: persistent/refractory GD, antithyroid drugs over 5 years with positive TRAb. Extracted PBMC RNA gave rise to the TCR library. Material: peripheral blood mononuclear cells (PBMCs), obtained when the disease was refractory, from a patient treated with antithyroid drugs. These receptor sequences come from a female donor with Graves disease.

There are a few counts of this clonotype. The V and J genes are TRBV6-1 and TRBJ2-7; no definite D call. The germline V and J ends were trimmed by 3 bases and 2 bases, with 11 bases remaining between them. Germline loops: CDR1 MNHNS, CDR2 SASEGT. The CDR3 is made up of 14 amino acids. CDR3 nucleotides: TGTGCCAGCAGTGAGTGGGCCAAACCCTACGAGCAGTACTTC. It yields the protein CASSEWAKPYEQYF.

With respect to this clonotype: This may be a read error: a much more frequent sequence differs by one nucleotide. The rearrangement uses TRBV27 and TRBJ1-1; D is undetermined. The V end lost 6 bases, the J end lost 5 bases, and 13 bases lay between the germline ends. CDR1 is MNHEY and CDR2 is SMNVEV in the germline V gene (reference sequence). The CDR3 is 13 residues long. This CDR3 reads CASRWTGKTEAFF. As DNA, the CDR3 is TGTGCCAGCAGATGGACGGGGAAGACTGAAGCTTTCTTT.

This clonotype came up many times. The chain carries TRBV7-6 and TRBJ2-5; 7 nucleotides match TRBD1. From germline, CDR1 is SGHVS and CDR2 FNYEAQ. The CDR3 length is 16 residues. The junction had 7 bases not matched to a gene; V was cut back by 2 bases and J by 1 base. This chain's CDR3 is CASSLWAGGSQETQYF. CDR3 DNA: TGTGCCAGCAGCTTATGGGCAGGGGGTAGCCAAGAGACCCAGTACTTC.

As to this clonotype: This may stem from a read error, because a much larger clone lies one nucleotide away. The genes are TRBV28 and TRBJ1-2, with a tentative D call TRBD1 (6 bases). Germline CDR1 is MDHEN and CDR2 is SYDVKM. CDR3 length: 16 residues. V shed 5 bases and J shed 12 bases, with 28 bases lying between them. CDR3 in DNA: TGTGCCAGCAGTCCCGGGGGGAGACCGGGGCTTGGGGGCCACACCTTC. Translation gives CASSPGGRPGLGGHTF.

This chain uses TRBV7-2 with TRBJ2-7; a possible D gene is TRBD1 (8 bases). Germline CDR1 and CDR2: SGHTA and FQGNSA. There are 17 residues in the CDR3. The V end was cut by 4 bases, the J end by 0 bases, with 19 bases between. The CDR3 region is CASSSHRGGLSSYEQYF. The CDR3, as DNA: TGTGCCAGCAGCTCACACAGGGGGGGGCTAAGCTCCTACGAGCAGTACTTC.

Only a few counts were recorded for this clonotype. This sequence joins TRBV4-3 and TRBJ2-6, with D hard to call. V was shortened by 4 bases and J by 4 bases, with 11 bases between the two germline ends. CDR3 length equals 15 residues. Germline V gene data show CDR1 as LGHNA and CDR2 as YSLEER. For the CDR3, the DNA is TGCGCCAGCAGCCCCAGTTGGACGGGGGCCAACGTCCTGACTTTC. Amino acid sequence: CASSPSWTGANVLTF.

V and J are TRBV20-1 and TRBJ1-2; D possibly corresponds to TRBD1 (6 bases). The CDR3 runs to 14 residues. V dropped 5 bases and J dropped 5 bases, with 18 bases sitting between them. Germline loops: CDR1 DFQATT, CDR2 SNEGSKA (reference sequence). CDR3 sequence: CSADHQDSIYGYTF. CDR3 nucleotides: TGCAGTGCTGACCACCAGGACAGTATTTATGGCTACACCTTC.

There are a few counts of this clonotype. The chain has TRBV7-9 and TRBJ1-2; D gene unclear. Germline-derived CDR1 and CDR2 are SEHNR and FQNEAQ (reference sequence). V lost 1 base and J lost 3, with 15 bases in between. The CDR3 is 16 amino acids. The CDR3 region is CASSLDGNPAYYGYTF. The DNA for the CDR3 is TGTGCCAGCAGCTTAGACGGGAATCCCGCCTACTATGGCTACACCTTC.

This clonotype was found many times. The chain is built from TRBV2 and TRBJ1-2, with D perhaps matching TRBD1 (6 bases). CDR1 is SNHLY and CDR2 is FYNNEI in the germline V gene. The CDR3 is 12 amino acids. V dropped 8 bases and J dropped 3 bases, with 10 bases sitting between them. CDR3 DNA sequence: TGTGCCAGCCGGGACACCGACTATGGCTACACCTTC. This gives the protein CASRDTDYGYTF.

The V call is TRBV7-2, the J call TRBJ1-1, with D maybe TRBD1 (5 bases). Germline V gene data show CDR1 as SGHTA and CDR2 as FQGNSA. Trimming shortened V by 7 bases and J by 1 base, and 10 bases separated the two germline ends. This CDR3 comprises 13 residues. The CDR3 nucleotides are TGTGCCAGCACCTGGGGGTCGAACACTGAAGCTTTCTTT. Translation: CASTWGSNTEAFF.